The present T cell receptor beta chain was sequenced within a study of OX40 agonist ivuxolimab in advanced cancers. Measured with immunoSEQ multiplex PCR; TCRdb has only the in-frame clones, and not every one. The repertoire includes tens of thousands of clones, 75% to 90% of them detected once, and more than 1.3% sits in the top ten. This CDR3 is built from 16 residues. Germline CDR1 and CDR2: LNHDA and SQIVND (reference sequence). Losses at the gene ends were 6 bases for V and 0 bases for J; bases not matched to a gene: 7. The TCR was taken from an adult with an advanced solid tumor such as melanoma, head and neck, liver or kidney cancer. The rearrangement links TRBV19 to TRBJ2-2, with 7 bases aligning to TRBD1. Source: CD4+ or CD8+ T cells sorted from blood, taken in a trial of the OX40 agonist ivuxolimab. The CDR3 DNA follows: TGTGCCAGTAGATTTTCGACAGGGACGAACACCGGGGAGCTGTTTTTT. It specifies CASRFSTGTNTGELFF.